This T cell receptor beta chain was retrieved from a study of tumour-infiltrating T cells in Burkitt lymphoma. Whole-study context: Productive clonality predicted overall and progression-free survival.

The table came from immunoSEQ multiplex PCR; TCRdb's copy has only in-frame clones and leaves some out. The repertoire has some 5,500 clones, 8% to 10% of them found once; the top ten carry 2.2%. The sample holds a few counts of this clone. The clonotype was recovered from a human donor with diffuse large B-cell lymphoma. The sequencing input was tumor tissue.

CDR3 DNA sequence: TGTGCCAGCTCACCGGGCGGTAACCTCTATGGCTACACCTTC. It encodes CASSPGGNLYGYTF. The chain has TRBV18 and TRBJ1-2; no clear D gene. V shed 3 bases and J shed 4 bases, with 12 bases lying between them. The CDR3 sequence is 14 residues long. Germline CDR1 reads KGHSH; CDR2 reads LQKENI. The whole variable domain, filled in from reference TRBV18 and TRBJ1-2, reads NAGVMQNPRHLVRRRGQEARLRCSPMKGHSHVYWYRQLPEEGLKFMVYLQKENIIDESGMPKERFSAEFPKEGPSILRIQQVVRGDSAAYFCASSPGGNLYGYTFGSGTRLTVV.